Shown below are 12 T cell receptor beta chains from a single sample sequenced in a study of T cells in Graves' hyperthyroidism and ophthalmopathy. Template material for amplifying TCR beta CDR3 regions consisted of RNA transcripts. HTBI primers were the set used in a first-round RT-PCR of the TCR CDR3. TCRdb redid the calling of the multiplex PCR reads with MiXCR, one entry per CDR3 protein. The sample includes more than 450,000 distinct CDR3 sequences, 15% to 20% seen only once; the top ten take around 50%. Sequenced material: blood. All receptors derive from a man between 40 and 49 years old with Graves' ophthalmopathy.

The chain has TRBV4-1 and TRBJ1-6, with D tentatively TRBD1 (6 bases). CDR3 length equals 16 residues. Germline V gives CDR1 MGHRA, CDR2 YSYEKL. V shed 3 bases and J shed 6 bases, with 15 bases lying between them. Here the CDR3 reads CASSHSPRGSNSPLHF. The CDR3 DNA follows: TGCGCCAGCAGCCATAGTCCCAGGGGCTCTAATTCACCCCTCCACTTT.

This clonotype was detected a few times. This sequence joins TRBV12-3 or TRBV12-4 and TRBJ1-3; tentative D call: TRBD1 (6 bases). V shed 6 bases and J shed 3 bases, with 15 bases lying between them. The CDR3 has 15 residues. The CDR3 region is CASSFQGRGGNTIYF. CDR3 nucleotides: TGTGCCAGCAGCTTTCAGGGGAGAGGTGGAAACACCATATATTTT.

This clonotype was counted many times. J is TRBJ2-1 and V is TRBV6-1, with D hard to call. Looked up from germline, CDR1 is MNHNS and CDR2 is SASEGT. Trimming stripped 8 bases from V and 2 bases from J, with 7 bases between. This CDR3 has 12 residues. This chain's CDR3 is CASSEAYNEQFF. The CDR3 DNA reads TGTGCCAGCTCTGAGGCCTACAATGAGCAGTTCTTC.

This clonotype was seen a few times. The chain recombines TRBV4-2 with TRBJ2-1; tentatively, D is TRBD2 (5 bases). Germline assignment: CDR1 LGHNA and CDR2 YNFKEQ. The CDR3 has 13 residues. Trimming removed 5 bases at V and 9 bases at J, with 14 bases between. The CDR3 sequence is CASSRGLQGEQFF. CDR3 DNA sequence: TGTGCCAGCAGCAGAGGACTTCAAGGTGAGCAGTTCTTC.

This clonotype was recorded a few times. The chain joins TRBV12-3 or TRBV12-4 to TRBJ1-5; no definite D call. V lost 3 bases and J 1 base, leaving 10 bases between the germline ends. The CDR3 has 15 amino acids. The CDR3 loop reads CASSFREISNQPQHF. The CDR3 DNA follows: TGTGCCAGCAGTTTTAGGGAAATAAGCAATCAGCCCCAGCATTTT.

This clonotype was picked up many times. The chain employs TRBV28 and TRBJ2-7, with 8 bases matching TRBD1. The trim removed 8 bases at V and 1 base at J, leaving 7 bases unmatched. CDR3 length: 14 residues. Germline V gene sequence: CDR1 MDHEN, CDR2 SYDVKM. This CDR3 reads CASGRGQESYEQYF. CDR3 nucleotides: TGTGCCAGCGGAAGGGGACAGGAATCCTACGAGCAGTACTTC.

This clonotype was counted at least ten times. This chain uses TRBV3-1 with TRBJ2-5; D ambiguous. The CDR3 is made up of 12 amino acids. The V end was cut by 0 bases, the J end by 13 bases, with 12 bases between. CDR1 is LGHDT, CDR2 YNNKEL, per germline (reference sequence). CDR3: CASSQEMEIRYF. CDR3 sequence (DNA): TGTGCCAGCAGCCAAGAAATGGAAATTCGGTACTTC.

This clonotype was observed a handful of times. The V gene is TRBV9, the J gene TRBJ2-2, with 8 bases matching TRBD1. V shed 3 bases, J shed 11 bases, and the junction held 12 bases outside the gene matches. The CDR3 has 15 amino acids. The germline V gene encodes CDR1 SGDLS and CDR2 YYNGEE. The CDR3 DNA sequence: TGTGCCAGCAGCGGACAGGGGAAATTTGAGGGAGAGCTGTTTTTT. It is translated as CASSGQGKFEGELFF.

This clonotype occurred a few times. The chain is built from TRBV20-1 and TRBJ2-7, with TRBD2 identical over 9 bases. The CDR3 contains 15 residues. J was trimmed by 7 bases and V by 5 bases; bases with no gene match: 15. Germline lookup yields CDR1 DFQATT and CDR2 SNEGSKA (reference sequence). The CDR3 nucleotides are TGCAGTGCTCGGATTAGCGGGGGACCTTTAAGGGAGCAGTACTTC. Its protein is CSARISGGPLREQYF.

The rearrangement joins TRBV20-1 to TRBJ2-1, with 10 bases lining up with TRBD2. With V trimmed by 6 bases and J by 6 bases, 17 bases remained unmatched. This CDR3 is 17 amino acids long. Germline values: CDR1 DFQATT, CDR2 SNEGSKA (reference sequence). CDR3 DNA: TGCAGTGCCCAGTCACTAGCGGGACTACAGGCGGGCAATGAGCAGTTCTTC. Translated: CSAQSLAGLQAGNEQFF.

This clonotype was observed at least ten times. This chain uses TRBV7-2 with TRBJ2-3; the D is unclear. Trimming stripped 1 base from V and 2 bases from J, with 7 bases between. The CDR3 is made up of 14 amino acids. CDR1 SGHTA and CDR2 FQGNSA come from the germline V gene. The CDR3 nucleotides are TGTGCCAGCAGCTTAGGGCAGTACACAGATACGCAGTATTTT. Protein product: CASSLGQYTDTQYF.

This clonotype was seen at least ten times. This chain joins TRBV5-5 and TRBJ2-3; 7 nucleotides align to TRBD2. V was pared by 7 bases and J by 7 bases, with 12 bases of the junction left unmatched. The V gene's germline CDR1 is SGHKS and CDR2 YYEKEE (reference sequence). This CDR3 contains 14 residues. The CDR3 DNA reads TGTGCCAGCCGGCCGGCGGGGGATCGATATACGCAGTATTTT. As protein: CASRPAGDRYTQYF.